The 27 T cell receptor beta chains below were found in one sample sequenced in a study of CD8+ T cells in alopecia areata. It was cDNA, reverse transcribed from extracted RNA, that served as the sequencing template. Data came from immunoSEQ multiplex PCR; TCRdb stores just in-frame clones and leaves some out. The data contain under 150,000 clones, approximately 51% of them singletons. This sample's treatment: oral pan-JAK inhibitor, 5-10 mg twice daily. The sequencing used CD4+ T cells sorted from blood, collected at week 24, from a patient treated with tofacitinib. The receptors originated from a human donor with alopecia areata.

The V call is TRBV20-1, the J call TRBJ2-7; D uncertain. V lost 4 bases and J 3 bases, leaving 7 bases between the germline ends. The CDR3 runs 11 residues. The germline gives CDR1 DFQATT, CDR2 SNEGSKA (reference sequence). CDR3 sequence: CSAKHSYEQYF. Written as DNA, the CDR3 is TGCAGTGCTAAGCACAGCTACGAGCAGTACTTC.

CDR3 amino acids: CASSEGTVGNTIYF. CDR3 coding DNA: TGTGCCAGCAGTGAAGGGACAGTCGGAAACACCATATATTTT. The chain carries TRBV25-1 and TRBJ1-3, with TRBD1 identical over 7 bases. CDR1 MGHDK and CDR2 SYGVNS come from the germline V gene. After removal of 2 bases from V and 4 bases from J, the junction contained 2 bases not matched to a gene. The CDR3 has 14 amino acids.

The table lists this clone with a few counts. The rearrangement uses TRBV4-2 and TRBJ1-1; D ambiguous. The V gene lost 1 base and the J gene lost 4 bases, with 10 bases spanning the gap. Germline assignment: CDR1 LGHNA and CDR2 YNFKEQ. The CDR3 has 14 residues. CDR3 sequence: CASSQGGPGTEAFF. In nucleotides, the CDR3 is TGTGCCAGCAGCCAAGGTGGACCTGGCACTGAAGCTTTCTTT.

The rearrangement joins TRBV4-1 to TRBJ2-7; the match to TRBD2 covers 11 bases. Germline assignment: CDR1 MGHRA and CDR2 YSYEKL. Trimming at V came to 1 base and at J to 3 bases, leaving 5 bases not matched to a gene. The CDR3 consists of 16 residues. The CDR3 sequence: CASSQVIAGGFYEQYF. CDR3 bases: TGCGCCAGCAGCCAAGTTATAGCGGGGGGGTTCTACGAGCAGTACTTC.

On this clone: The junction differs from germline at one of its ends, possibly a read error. The CDR3, as DNA: TGTGCCAGCAGCTCGCAGGGTCGGAACTACGGCTACACCTTC. Its protein product is CASSSQGRNYGYTF. The chain joins TRBV7-9 to TRBJ1-2, with a weak D call TRBD1 (5 bases). CDR1 is SEHNR and CDR2 is FQNEAQ in the germline V gene (reference sequence). This CDR3 has 14 amino acids.

CDR3 in DNA: TGTGCCAGCATTCGCGGCGGGGGCCCATACAATGAGCAGTTCTTC. This encodes CASIRGGGPYNEQFF. The chain couples TRBV13 to TRBJ2-1; a possible D gene is TRBD2 (7 bases). Germline loops: CDR1 PRHDT, CDR2 FYEKMQ (reference sequence). This CDR3 spans 15 amino acids. V lost 7 bases to trimming and J lost 4 bases, with 17 bases between them.

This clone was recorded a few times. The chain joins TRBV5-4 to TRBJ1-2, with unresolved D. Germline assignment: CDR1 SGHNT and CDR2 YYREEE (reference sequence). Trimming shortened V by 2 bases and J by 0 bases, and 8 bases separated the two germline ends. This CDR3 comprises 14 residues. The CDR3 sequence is CASSLQIANYGYTF. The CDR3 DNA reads TGTGCCAGCAGCTTACAGATAGCTAACTATGGCTACACCTTC.

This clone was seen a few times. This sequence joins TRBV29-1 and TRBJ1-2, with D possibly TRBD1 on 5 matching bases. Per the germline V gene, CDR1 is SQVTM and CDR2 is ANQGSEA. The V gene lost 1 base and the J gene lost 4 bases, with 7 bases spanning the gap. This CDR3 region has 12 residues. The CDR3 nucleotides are TGCAGCGTTGAAGGACAGTTCTATGGCTACACCTTC. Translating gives CSVEGQFYGYTF.

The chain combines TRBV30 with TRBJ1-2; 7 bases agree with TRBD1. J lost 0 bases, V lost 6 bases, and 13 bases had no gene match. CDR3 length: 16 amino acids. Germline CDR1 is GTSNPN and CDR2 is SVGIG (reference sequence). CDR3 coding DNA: TGTGCCTGCTGGGCGAATAGACAGGGAGCTAACTATGGCTACACCTTC. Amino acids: CACWANRQGANYGYTF. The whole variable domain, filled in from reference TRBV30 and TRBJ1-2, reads SQTIHQWPATLVQPVGSPLSLECTVEGTSNPNLYWYRQAAGRGLQLLFYSVGIGQISSEVPQNLSASRPQDRQFILSSKKLLLSDSGFYLCACWANRQGANYGYTFGSGTRLTVV.

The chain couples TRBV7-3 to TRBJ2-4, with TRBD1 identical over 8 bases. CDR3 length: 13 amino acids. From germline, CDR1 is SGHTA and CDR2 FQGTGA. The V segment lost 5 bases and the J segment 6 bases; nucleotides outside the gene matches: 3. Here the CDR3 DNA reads TGTGCCAGCAGCACCACAGGGGGAAACATTCAGTACTTC. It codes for CASSTTGGNIQYF.

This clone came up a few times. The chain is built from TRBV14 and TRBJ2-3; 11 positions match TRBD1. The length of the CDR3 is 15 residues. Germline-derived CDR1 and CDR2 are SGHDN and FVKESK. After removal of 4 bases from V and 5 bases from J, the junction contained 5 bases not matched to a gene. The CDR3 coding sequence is TGTGCCAGCAGCCCGGACAGGGGGCATGGAGATACGCAGTATTTT. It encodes CASSPDRGHGDTQYF.

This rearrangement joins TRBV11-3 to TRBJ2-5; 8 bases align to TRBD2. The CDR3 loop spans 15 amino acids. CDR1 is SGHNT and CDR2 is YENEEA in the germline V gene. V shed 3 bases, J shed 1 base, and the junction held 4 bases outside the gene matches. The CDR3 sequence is CASSFGGGFQETQYF. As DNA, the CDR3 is TGTGCCAGCAGCTTTGGCGGGGGGTTCCAAGAGACCCAGTACTTC.

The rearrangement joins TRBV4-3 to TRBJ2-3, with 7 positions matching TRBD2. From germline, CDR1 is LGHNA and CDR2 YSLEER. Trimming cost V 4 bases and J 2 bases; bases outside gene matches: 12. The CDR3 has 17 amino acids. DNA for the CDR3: TGCGCCAGCAGCCCCTTAGGGATGAGCGGGGCCACAGATACGCAGTATTTT. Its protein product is CASSPLGMSGATDTQYF.

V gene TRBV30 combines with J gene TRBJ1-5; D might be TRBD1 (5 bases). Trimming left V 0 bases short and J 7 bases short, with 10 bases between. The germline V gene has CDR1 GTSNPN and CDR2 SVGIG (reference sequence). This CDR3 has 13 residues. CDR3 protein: CAWSVSGKQPQHF. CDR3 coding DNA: TGTGCCTGGAGTGTATCAGGGAAACAGCCCCAGCATTTT.

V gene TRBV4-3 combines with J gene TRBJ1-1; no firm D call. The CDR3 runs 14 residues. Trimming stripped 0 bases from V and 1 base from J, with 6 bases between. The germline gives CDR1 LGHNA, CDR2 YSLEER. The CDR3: CASSQEVANTEAFF. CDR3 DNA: TGCGCCAGCAGCCAAGAGGTGGCGAACACTGAAGCTTTCTTT.

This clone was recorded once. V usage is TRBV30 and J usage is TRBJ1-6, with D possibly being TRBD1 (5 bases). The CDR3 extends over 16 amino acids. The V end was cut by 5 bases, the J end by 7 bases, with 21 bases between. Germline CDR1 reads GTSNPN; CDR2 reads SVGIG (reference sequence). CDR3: CAWYPKGLTLNSPLHF. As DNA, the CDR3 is TGTGCCTGGTACCCCAAGGGGCTAACCCTAAATTCACCCCTCCACTTT.

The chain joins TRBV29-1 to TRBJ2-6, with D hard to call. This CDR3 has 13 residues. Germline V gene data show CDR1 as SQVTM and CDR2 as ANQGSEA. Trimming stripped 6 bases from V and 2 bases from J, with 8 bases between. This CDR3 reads CSVGETGANVLTF. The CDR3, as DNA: TGCAGCGTCGGCGAGACTGGGGCCAACGTCCTGACTTTC.

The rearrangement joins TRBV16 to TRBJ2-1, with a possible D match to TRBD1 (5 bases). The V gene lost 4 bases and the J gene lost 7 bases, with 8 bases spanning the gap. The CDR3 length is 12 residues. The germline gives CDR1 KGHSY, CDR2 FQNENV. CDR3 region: CASSPQGNEQFF. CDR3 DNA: TGTGCCAGCAGCCCTCAGGGAAATGAGCAGTTCTTC.

CDR3 amino acids: CASSLGTGGSFGTEAFF. The CDR3, as DNA: TGTGCCAGCAGCCTTGGGACAGGGGGAAGTTTCGGGACTGAAGCTTTCTTT. The chain uses TRBV7-3 and TRBJ1-1, with 11 bases matching TRBD1. The CDR3 sequence is 17 residues long. The V segment lost 5 bases and the J segment 5 bases; nucleotides outside the gene matches: 13. Germline CDR1 is SGHTA and CDR2 is FQGTGA.

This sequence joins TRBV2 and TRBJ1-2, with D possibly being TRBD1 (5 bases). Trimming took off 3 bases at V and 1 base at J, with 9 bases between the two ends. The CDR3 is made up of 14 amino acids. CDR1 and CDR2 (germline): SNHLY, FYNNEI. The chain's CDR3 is CASSDDSDNYGYTF. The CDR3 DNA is TGTGCCAGCAGTGACGACAGCGATAACTATGGCTACACCTTC. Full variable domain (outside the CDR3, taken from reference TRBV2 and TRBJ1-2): EPEVTQTPSHQVTQMGQEVILRCVPISNHLYFYWYRQILGQKVEFLVSFYNNEISEKSEIFDDQFSVERPDGSNFTLKIRSTKLEDSAMYFCASSDDSDNYGYTFGSGTRLTVV.

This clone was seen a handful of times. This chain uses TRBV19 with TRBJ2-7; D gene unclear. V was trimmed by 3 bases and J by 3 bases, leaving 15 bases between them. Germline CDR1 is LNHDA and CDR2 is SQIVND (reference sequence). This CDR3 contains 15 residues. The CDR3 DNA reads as TGTGCCAGTAGTATCCAACCCGCCGGCGGCTACGAGCAGTACTTC. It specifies CASSIQPAGGYEQYF.

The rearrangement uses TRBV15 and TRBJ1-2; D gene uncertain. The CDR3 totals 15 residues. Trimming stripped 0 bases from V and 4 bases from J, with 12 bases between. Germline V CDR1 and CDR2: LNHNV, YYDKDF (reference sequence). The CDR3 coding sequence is TGTGCCACCAGCAGAGAATCTGACGTCTTCTATGGCTACACCTTC. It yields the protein CATSRESDVFYGYTF.

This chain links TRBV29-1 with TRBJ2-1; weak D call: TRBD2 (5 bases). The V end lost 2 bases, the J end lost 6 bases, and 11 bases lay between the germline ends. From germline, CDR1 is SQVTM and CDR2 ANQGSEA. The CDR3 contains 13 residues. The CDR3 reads CSVESVGANEQFF. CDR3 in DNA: TGCAGCGTTGAAAGTGTGGGAGCCAATGAGCAGTTCTTC.

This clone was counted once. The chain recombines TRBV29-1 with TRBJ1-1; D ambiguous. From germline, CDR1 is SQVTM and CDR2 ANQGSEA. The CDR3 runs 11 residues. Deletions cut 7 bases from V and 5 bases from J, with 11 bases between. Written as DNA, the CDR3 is TGCAGCGCGGCTTGGGTGACTGAAGCTTTCTTT. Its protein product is CSAAWVTEAFF.

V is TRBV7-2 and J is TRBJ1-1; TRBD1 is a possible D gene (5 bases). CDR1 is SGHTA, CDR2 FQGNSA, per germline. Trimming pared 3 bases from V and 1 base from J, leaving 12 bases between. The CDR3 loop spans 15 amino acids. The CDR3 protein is CASSLGGIKNTEAFF. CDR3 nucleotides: TGTGCCAGCAGCTTGGGGGGGATAAAGAACACTGAAGCTTTCTTT.

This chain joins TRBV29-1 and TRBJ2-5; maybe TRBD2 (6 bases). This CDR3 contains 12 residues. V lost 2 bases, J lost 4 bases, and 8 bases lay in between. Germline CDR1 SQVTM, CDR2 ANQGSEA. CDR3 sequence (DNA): TGCAGCGTTGAACGCGGGATAGAGACCCAGTACTTC. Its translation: CSVERGIETQYF.

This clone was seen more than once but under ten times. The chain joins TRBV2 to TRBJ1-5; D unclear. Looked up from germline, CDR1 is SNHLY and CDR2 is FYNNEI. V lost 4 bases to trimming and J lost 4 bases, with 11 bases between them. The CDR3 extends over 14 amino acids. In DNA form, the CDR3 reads TGTGCCAGCAGTGTGGGCAGAGAAAATCAGCCCCAGCATTTT. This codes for CASSVGRENQPQHF.